Below are 23 T cell receptor beta chains sequenced from a single sample in a study of regulatory T cells in long-lasting Graves disease. Investigators prepared the TCR beta libraries by applying iRepertoire HTBI primers and Arm-PCR of CDR3 regions. TCRdb processed the multiplex PCR reads anew with MiXCR; each CDR3 protein has one entry. In the table there are a few hundred thousand distinct CDR3 sequences, under 25% of which are singletons. Sample time point: persistent/refractory GD, antithyroid drugs over 5 years with positive TRAb. The TCR library was prepared using RNA isolated from PBMCs. This sample comprised peripheral blood mononuclear cells (PBMCs), obtained when the disease was refractory, from a patient treated with antithyroid drugs. Receptor source: a female donor with Graves disease.

This chain uses TRBV3-1 with TRBJ1-1; a weak D match, TRBD1 (5 bases). CDR1 LGHDT and CDR2 YNNKEL come from the germline V gene (reference sequence). Trimming cost V 8 bases and J 5 bases, with 12 bases left between them. CDR3 length: 12 residues. As DNA, the CDR3 is TGTGCCAGCGGAACGGGGCGGACTGAAGCTTTCTTT. This gives the protein CASGTGRTEAFF.

This clonotype was detected many times. V gene TRBV2 combines with J gene TRBJ2-5, with D tentatively TRBD1 (5 bases). Germline V lookup: CDR1 SNHLY, CDR2 FYNNEI. The CDR3 consists of 15 residues. V lost 5 bases, J lost 4 bases, and 17 bases lay in between. CDR3 bases: TGTGCCAGCAGTAAAATCGTCAGGGCAGGAGAGACCCAGTACTTC. This sequence encodes CASSKIVRAGETQYF.

This sequence joins TRBV30 and TRBJ2-7; 8 bases agree with TRBD1. Germline CDR1 reads GTSNPN; CDR2 reads SVGIG (reference sequence). The junction had 5 bases not matched to a gene; V was cut back by 1 base and J by 0 bases. This CDR3 comprises 15 residues. CDR3 loop: CAWSAGQGVSYEQYF. The DNA for the CDR3 is TGTGCCTGGAGTGCCGGACAGGGCGTCTCCTACGAGCAGTACTTC.

This clonotype was observed at least ten times. The rearrangement links TRBV19 to TRBJ1-6; 9 positions match TRBD1. The CDR3 consists of 14 residues. Unmatched junction bases numbered 2, after V lost 5 bases and J lost 6 bases. Looked up from germline, CDR1 is LNHDA and CDR2 is SQIVND (reference sequence). For the CDR3, the DNA is TGTGCCAGTAGTCGGGGACAGGGTAATTCACCCCTCCACTTT. Protein sequence: CASSRGQGNSPLHF. Drawing the rest from reference TRBV19 and TRBJ1-6, the complete variable domain is DGGITQSPKYLFRKEGQNVTLSCEQNLNHDAMYWYRQDPGQGLRLIYYSQIVNDFQKGDIAEGYSVSREKKESFPLTVTSAQKNPTAFYLCASSRGQGNSPLHFGNGTRLTVT.

This clonotype was counted at least ten times. The V gene is TRBV12-5, the J gene TRBJ1-1; 7 nucleotides align to TRBD1. The CDR3 totals 16 residues. After removal of 1 base from V and 3 bases from J, the junction contained 8 bases not matched to a gene. Germline CDR1 reads LGHNT; CDR2 reads FRNRAP. CDR3 residues: CASGLDRGVSDTEAFF. DNA for the CDR3: TGTGCTAGTGGTTTGGACAGGGGAGTTTCCGACACTGAAGCTTTCTTT.

This clonotype was detected a few times. J is TRBJ1-2 and V is TRBV19; D gene ambiguous. Trimming pared 9 bases from V and 4 bases from J, leaving 6 bases between. This CDR3 region has 10 residues. Germline CDR1 LNHDA, CDR2 SQIVND (reference sequence). The CDR3 here is CASAGYGYTF. The CDR3 nucleotides read TGTGCCAGCGCGGGCTATGGCTACACCTTC.

This clonotype was recorded a few times. This sequence joins TRBV19 and TRBJ1-1, with D uncertain. V was trimmed by 2 bases and J by 5 bases, leaving 12 bases between them. CDR1 and CDR2 from the germline V gene are LNHDA and SQIVND (reference sequence). The CDR3 has 14 residues. The CDR3 spells CASSISGILTEAFF. DNA for the CDR3: TGTGCCAGTAGTATATCAGGAATCTTGACTGAAGCTTTCTTT.

The rearrangement joins TRBV5-1 to TRBJ1-5; 9 bases map to TRBD1. After removal of 2 bases from V and 4 bases from J, the junction contained 10 bases not matched to a gene. This CDR3 region has 17 residues. Germline CDR1 reads SGHRS; CDR2 reads YFSETQ. CDR3 residues: CASSLGTGGIRNQPQHF. The CDR3, as DNA: TGCGCCAGCAGCTTAGGAACAGGGGGCATTCGGAATCAGCCCCAGCATTTT.

Ten or more counts support this clonotype. This sequence joins TRBV7-8 and TRBJ2-4, with D perhaps matching TRBD2 (5 bases). The germline gives CDR1 SGHVS, CDR2 FQNEAQ. Trimming stripped 5 bases from V and 0 bases from J, with 8 bases between. CDR3 length: 14 residues. The CDR3 region is CASSPRVAKNIQYF. CDR3 in DNA: TGTGCCAGCAGCCCGAGGGTAGCCAAAAACATTCAGTACTTC. The variable domain in full, completed from reference TRBV7-8 and TRBJ2-4, reads GAGVSQSPRYKVAKRGQDVALRCDPISGHVSLFWYQQALGQGPEFLTYFQNEAQLDKSGLPSDRFFAERPEGSVSTLKIQRTQQEDSAVYLCASSPRVAKNIQYFGAGTRLSVL.

This clonotype was picked up many times. The chain has TRBV12-3 or TRBV12-4 and TRBJ2-5; 9 bases map to TRBD1. The CDR3 is 13 residues long. V shed 6 bases and J 6 bases; nucleotides not matched to a gene: 5. The chain's CDR3 is CASSGQGLKTQYF. In DNA, the CDR3 is TGTGCCAGCAGCGGACAGGGGTTAAAGACCCAGTACTTC.

This clonotype is a singleton in its sample. Possible read error: a much larger clone is one base away. The V call is TRBV9, the J call TRBJ1-1; a weak D match, TRBD1 (5 bases). V was clipped by 3 bases and J by 0 bases, with 9 bases between them. Per the germline V gene, CDR1 is SGDLS and CDR2 is YYNGEE. The CDR3 length is 14 residues. The CDR3: CASSGGPMNTEAFF. CDR3 nucleotide sequence: TGTGCCAGCAGCGGGGGACCGATGAACACTGAAGCTTTCTTT.

This clonotype appeared a few times. The V and J genes are TRBV12-3 or TRBV12-4 and TRBJ1-5; D uncertain. With 3 bases removed from V and 5 bases from J, the gap between germline ends came to 8 bases. The CDR3 has 13 residues. The CDR3 loop reads CASSLGNHQPQHF. The CDR3 nucleotides read TGTGCCAGCAGTTTGGGTAATCATCAGCCCCAGCATTTT.

The sample holds a few counts of this clonotype. The chain carries TRBV5-1 and TRBJ1-2; unclear D gene. This CDR3 comprises 13 residues. CDR1 and CDR2 (germline): SGHRS, YFSETQ. Trimming cost V 7 bases and J 7 bases, with 17 bases left between them. This CDR3 is CASQADRRFGYTF. The CDR3 DNA reads TGCGCCAGCCAGGCGGACCGTAGGTTTGGCTACACCTTC.

This clonotype was counted only a few times. The CDR3 spells CASSLPQNYEQYF. The DNA for the CDR3 is TGTGCCAGCAGCTTACCACAGAACTACGAGCAGTACTTC. This sequence joins TRBV7-2 and TRBJ2-7; D gene ambiguous. V was clipped by 2 bases and J by 3 bases, with 8 bases between them. Germline assignment: CDR1 SGHTA and CDR2 FQGNSA. The CDR3 totals 13 residues.

This clonotype has a handful of counts. The rearrangement uses TRBV24-1 and TRBJ2-7, with D perhaps matching TRBD1 (6 bases). Germline CDR1 is KGHDR and CDR2 is SFDVKD. The germline V and J ends were trimmed by 5 bases and 3 bases, with 10 bases remaining between them. The CDR3 loop spans 13 amino acids. CDR3 region: CATSGLDSYEQYF. The CDR3 bases are TGTGCCACCAGTGGCTTGGACAGCTACGAGCAGTACTTC.

The CDR3 spells CAWRTGLGAFF. The CDR3, as DNA: TGTGCCTGGAGAACAGGGTTAGGGGCTTTCTTT. This chain connects TRBV30 to TRBJ1-1; maybe TRBD1 (6 bases). CDR3 length equals 11 residues. V lost 3 bases to trimming and J lost 11 bases, with 13 bases between them. The germline CDR1 and CDR2 sequences are GTSNPN and SVGIG (reference sequence).

In this sample, this clonotype turned up many times. The rearrangement links TRBV6-1 to TRBJ2-7, with 11 bases aligning to TRBD1. This CDR3 is 18 amino acids long. The trim removed 2 bases at V and 3 bases at J, leaving 12 bases unmatched. In germline, CDR1 is MNHNS, CDR2 SASEGT. CDR3 bases: TGTGCCAGCAGTGAAACTACTACACGGACAGGGGGCTTCTACGAGCAGTACTTC. It encodes CASSETTTRTGGFYEQYF.

In its sample, this clonotype was seen many times. The rearrangement uses TRBV6-4 and TRBJ2-7, with D uncertain. The CDR3 is made up of 11 amino acids. CDR1 and CDR2 (germline): MRHNA, SNTAGT. With 3 bases removed from V and 6 bases from J, the gap between germline ends came to 6 bases. The CDR3 sequence: CASSDDREQYF. Here the CDR3 DNA reads TGTGCCAGCAGTGATGATCGCGAGCAGTACTTC.

This clonotype appeared many times. This chain connects TRBV7-3 to TRBJ2-5; D unclear. The germline V gene encodes CDR1 SGHTA and CDR2 FQGTGA. The CDR3 has 15 residues. V shed 5 bases and J shed 3 bases, with 16 bases lying between them. The CDR3 DNA reads as TGTGCCAGCAGCCCCGCCCCGGGCCCAGAAGAGACCCAGTACTTC. Protein product: CASSPAPGPEETQYF.

To note about this clonotype: A much larger clone lies a single base off, so this may be a read error. The genes are TRBV12-3 or TRBV12-4 and TRBJ2-5; 8 bases match TRBD2. This CDR3 is built from 14 residues. CDR3 sequence reads: CASSPSGSQGTQYF. Written as DNA, the CDR3 is TGTGCCAGCAGTCCAAGCGGGAGCCAAGGGACCCAGTACTTC.

Notes on this clonotype: A read error may produce the germline difference seen at one junction end. The chain joins TRBV11-2 to TRBJ1-1; D is perhaps TRBD1 (5 bases). The CDR3 has 16 amino acids. Looked up from germline, CDR1 is SGHAT and CDR2 is FQNNGV. The CDR3 sequence is CASSLTRGIRITGAFF. CDR3 bases: TGTGCCAGCAGTTTGACGAGGGGAATCCGAATAACTGGAGCTTTCTTT.

The V call is TRBV6-9, the J call TRBJ2-2, with 7 bases matching TRBD2. Losses at the gene ends were 3 bases for V and 2 bases for J; bases not matched to a gene: 6. Germline V gene sequence: CDR1 MNHGY, CDR2 SVAAGI. This CDR3 has 16 amino acids. CDR3 in amino acids: CASSYSGGDNTGELFF. The DNA of the CDR3 is TGTGCCAGCAGTTACTCTGGGGGGGACAACACCGGGGAGCTGTTTTTT.

This clonotype was seen many times. This chain joins TRBV2 and TRBJ1-3, with D perhaps TRBD1 (5 bases). The CDR3 covers 15 residues. Germline V lookup: CDR1 SNHLY, CDR2 FYNNEI. The germline V and J ends were trimmed by 8 bases and 1 base, with 15 bases remaining between them. The DNA for the CDR3 is TGTGCCAGCCAACCTCGTCAGGGATCTGGAAACACCATATATTTT. Translating gives CASQPRQGSGNTIYF.